The entry below describes one TCR beta chain. Its antigen is still unknown. Base qualities are missing; no much larger clone stands one base away. TCRbeta CDR3 regions were amplified from genomic DNA using the immunoSEQ Assay, a bias-controlled multiplex PCR. Per the original workflow: The number of nucleated cells in each sample was estimated from the amplification of reference gene primers within the assay. To quantify the absolute abundance of each unique TCRbeta CDR3 rearrangement, sequence reads were collapsed and filtered. For each sample, productive Simpson clonality was calculated as the square root of Simpson's diversity index over productive rearrangements. This is the immuneACCESS table as TCRdb keeps it, with only in-frame sequences that have V and J called. A part of the clones is gone; compared with another copy, unresolved V genes explain less than half, and the rest is unexplained. The DNA was the basis for D and trimming; V, J and clone size are from that table. The sample table records 250,000 to 300,000 clones; nearly 90% of these occur just once. Approximately 5% of the sample lies in the top ten.

The sample comes from a study of blood T cell repertoires in COVID-19 (dated by TCRdb to 2018 to 2021). Regarding the study in general: The collaborator samples originated in the United States, Italy and Spain and spanned the acute and convalescent phases of COVID-19. The material from the prospective study consisted of cDNA or gDNA derived from T cells, B-cell-depleted T cells, or PBMCs. Deeply sampled blood TCRbeta repertoires from subjects exposed to, actively infected with, or recovered from COVID-19 were included in the dataset. The repertoires were made available in a free public database intended to serve as a resource for research on the immune response to SARS-CoV-2. Samples came from the ongoing ImmuneRACE study (first 160 participants) plus 1,254 subjects from 6 global collaborators. A de-identified subject ID, COVID-19 status, age in years and sex were almost always included in the sample metadata. Where available, HLA class I and class II types were taken from metadata supplied by the sample provider and were not determined by assay-based typing. Overall study results and their limits: The quantity of clinical and demographic metadata differed by source and by participant and was supplied without curation.

Germline trimming: 11 bases from V, 3 bases from J; junction bases outside gene matches: 9. The CDR3 holds 14 amino acids from the cysteine to the phenylalanine. Only CDR3 DNA is held: 42 bases, read in frame from base 1. CDR1 MDHEN and CDR2 SYDVKM are derived from the germline V gene. Another Seattle source contributed samples from volunteer blood donors who had recovered from COVID-19. The collaborating institutions used their own protocols to collect whole blood in K2EDTA tubes. For TCRbeta analysis, collaborators shipped samples as frozen whole blood, isolated PBMCs, or DNA extracted from either of those sample types.

The TCR comes from a woman between 40 and 50 years old who had recovered from COVID-19. Sequenced material: peripheral blood. In this chain, TRBV28 is recombined with TRBJ2-2; TRBD1 matches 7 bases in the middle. The DNA sequence is given as TGTGCCGTCCACGACAGGGCCGACACCGGGGAGCTGTTTTTT. Translated, it gives CAVHDRADTGELFF.